These 24 T cell receptor beta chains came from one sample sequenced in a study of metastatic and nonmetastatic thyroid tumors. None of the patients had undergone any treatment ahead of thyroid surgery. TCRdb reanalyzed the PCR reads via MiXCR. The sample has tens of thousands of clones, about 13% seen once; the top ten hold 15% to 20%. The sample comprised blood. Receptors originate from a female donor with papillary thyroid cancer or a benign thyroid nodule (not recorded which). Some clones in this sample may be carry-over from other donors' samples.

This clone was found many times. CDR3 protein: CASSFGVGGDEKLFF. CDR3 sequence (DNA): TGTGCCAGCAGTTTCGGGGTTGGGGGGGATGAAAAACTGTTTTTT. This chain joins TRBV12-3 or TRBV12-4 and TRBJ1-4; D perhaps matches TRBD1 (5 bases). Deletions cut 3 bases from V and 6 bases from J, with 14 bases between. The CDR3 is 15 amino acids.

The chain uses TRBV7-8 and TRBJ2-5; D is perhaps TRBD1 or TRBD2 (5 bases each). Near its end, the DNA agrees better with TRBJ2-1, so the J call may be wrong. The CDR3 totals 12 residues. In germline, CDR1 is SGHVS, CDR2 FQNEAQ. The CDR3 DNA follows: TGTGCCAGTATCCCGGGGCACAATGAGCAGTTCTTC. Translated: CASIPGHNEQFF.

This clone occurred many times. It is likely a read error, because the conserved phenylalanine at the end of the CDR3 is missing. The limits of the CDR3 on the DNA are not certain, so only TCRdb's listed CDR3 is given. V and J are TRBV7-9 and TRBJ2-1; TRBD2 is the table's D call, not checked against the DNA. Counting both end residues, the CDR3 totals 10 amino acids. Germline V lookup: CDR1 SEHNR, CDR2 FQNEAQ (reference sequence). The CDR3 sequence is CASSITSKAG.

This clone appeared many times. The chain joins TRBV11-1 to TRBJ2-7; D assignment may be TRBD1 or TRBD2 (5 bases each). Trimming took 3 bases from V and 2 from J, leaving 14 bases between them. The CDR3 totals 15 residues. Germline CDR1 and CDR2: SGHAT and FQDESV (reference sequence). The DNA of the CDR3 is TGTGCCAGCAGCTTTACGGGACGACGGCCCTACGAGCAGTACTTC. Amino acids: CASSFTGRRPYEQYF.

The chain uses TRBV5-1 and TRBJ1-1; TRBD1 might be the D (6 bases). Looked up from germline, CDR1 is SGHRS and CDR2 is YFSETQ. This CDR3 has 13 amino acids. V was cut by 7 bases and J by 0 bases, with 10 bases left in between. CDR3 DNA: TGCGCCAGCCGGACAGAATTGAACACTGAAGCTTTCTTT. It is translated as CASRTELNTEAFF. The full variable domain, with the rest looked up from reference TRBV5-1 and TRBJ1-1, is KAGVTQTPRYLIKTRGQQVTLSCSPISGHRSVSWYQQTPGQGLQFLFEYFSETQRNKGNFPGRFSGRQFSNSRSEMNVSTLELGDSALYLCASRTELNTEAFFGQGTRLTVV.

This clone came up many times. This chain connects TRBV28 to TRBJ2-1, with D uncertain. The CDR3 has 11 amino acids. Trimming removed 6 bases at V and 15 bases at J, with 15 bases between. CDR1 and CDR2 (germline): MDHEN, SYDVKM. The CDR3 DNA reads TGTGCCAGCAGAAATCCTAGAGAGTGGTTCTTC. It translates to CASRNPREWFF.

In this sample, this clone turned up many times. V usage is TRBV20-1 and J usage is TRBJ2-5; perhaps TRBD2 as D (5 bases). Germline loops: CDR1 DFQATT, CDR2 SNEGSKA (reference sequence). Trimming took 0 bases from V and 5 from J, leaving 7 bases between them. The CDR3 extends over 12 amino acids. CDR3 amino acids: CSARDGVETQYF. The CDR3 coding sequence is TGCAGTGCTAGAGACGGGGTGGAGACCCAGTACTTC.

Ten or more counts support this clone. The V and J genes are TRBV4-1 and TRBJ2-3; D unclear. This CDR3 is 12 amino acids long. V gave up 2 bases and J gave up 2 bases, with 2 bases separating them. In germline, CDR1 is MGHRA, CDR2 YSYEKL. The CDR3 DNA is TGCGCCAGCAGCCAACTCACAGATACGCAGTATTTT. Translating it yields CASSQLTDTQYF.

The genes are TRBV28 and TRBJ2-3, with unresolved D. CDR3 length: 18 amino acids. V lost 6 bases and J 2 bases, leaving 24 bases between the germline ends. CDR1 and CDR2 from the germline V gene are MDHEN and SYDVKM. The CDR3 DNA follows: TGTGCCAGCAGGTTAAGTGGCGGCTATCTGGAGCACACAGATACGCAGTATTTT. Its translation: CASRLSGGYLEHTDTQYF.

Many counts were recorded for this clone. This chain joins TRBV29-1 and TRBJ2-5; D not certain. Germline V gene data show CDR1 as SQVTM and CDR2 as ANQGSEA. V lost 4 bases to trimming and J lost 1 base, with 10 bases between them. This CDR3 contains 13 residues. DNA of the CDR3: TGCAGCGTTGGAGGAATAGCCCAAGAGACCCAGTACTTC. Protein product: CSVGGIAQETQYF.

There are many counts of this clone. The chain recombines TRBV2 with TRBJ1-6; D ambiguous. V was trimmed by 2 bases and J by 6 bases, leaving 5 bases between them. The germline V gene has CDR1 SNHLY and CDR2 FYNNEI. The CDR3 extends over 13 amino acids. CDR3 DNA: TGTGCCAGCAGTGAAACCCCTAATTCACCCCTCCACTTT. The encoded protein is CASSETPNSPLHF.

This clone was recorded at least ten times. The rearrangement uses TRBV11-1 and TRBJ2-3; D uncertain. V was clipped by 2 bases and J by 0 bases, with 15 bases between them. This CDR3 comprises 17 residues. The germline V gene encodes CDR1 SGHAT and CDR2 FQDESV (reference sequence). The CDR3 protein is CASSLNPLLTSTDTQYF. Written as DNA, the CDR3 is TGTGCCAGCAGCTTAAACCCCTTGCTAACTAGCACAGATACGCAGTATTTT.

This clone was counted many times. Given a much more abundant clone one base away, this may be a read error. The same CDR3 also results from other DNA sequences found in this sample. The genes are TRBV12-3 or TRBV12-4 and TRBJ2-1; no reliable D call. The V gene lost 6 bases and the J gene lost 0 bases, with 18 bases spanning the gap. The length of the CDR3 is 17 residues. The CDR3, as DNA: TGTGCCAGCAGCCCCCCTCCCGAGCGTAGCTCCTACAATGAGCAGTTCTTC. Translated: CASSPPPERSSYNEQFF.

This clone was observed many times. The CDR3 loop reads CASSLIRGTGELFF. DNA for the CDR3: TGTGCCAGCAGCTTAATCAGGGGAACCGGGGAGCTGTTTTTT. The chain links TRBV13 to TRBJ2-2; tentatively, D is TRBD1 (6 bases). From germline, CDR1 is PRHDT and CDR2 FYEKMQ (reference sequence). There are 14 residues in the CDR3. V was shortened by 2 bases and J by 5 bases, with 9 bases between the two germline ends. Complete variable domain (other parts from reference TRBV13 and TRBJ2-2): AAGVIQSPRHLIKEKRETATLKCYPIPRHDTVYWYQQGPGQDPQFLISFYEKMQSDKGSIPDRFSAQQFSDYHSELNMSSLELGDSALYFCASSLIRGTGELFFGEGSRLTVL.

The gene calls are TRBV9 and TRBJ1-4, with D perhaps TRBD1 (6 bases). Germline CDR1 reads SGDLS; CDR2 reads YYNGEE. Trimming removed 0 bases at V and 8 bases at J, with 14 bases between. The CDR3 is made up of 15 amino acids. The CDR3 DNA is TGTGCCAGCAGCGTAGATTCAGGGGCTGGGGAAAAACTGTTTTTT. This encodes CASSVDSGAGEKLFF.

This clone was seen more than once but under ten times. V usage is TRBV2 and J usage is TRBJ1-2; TRBD1 matches 9 bases. The V segment lost 6 bases and the J segment 2 bases; nucleotides outside the gene matches: 4. From germline, CDR1 is SNHLY and CDR2 FYNNEI. The CDR3 has 14 residues. DNA of the CDR3: TGTGCCAGCAGAGCGGGGACAGGGAACTATGGCTACACCTTC. Translation: CASRAGTGNYGYTF. The full variable domain, rest sourced from reference TRBV2 and TRBJ1-2, is EPEVTQTPSHQVTQMGQEVILRCVPISNHLYFYWYRQILGQKVEFLVSFYNNEISEKSEIFDDQFSVERPDGSNFTLKIRSTKLEDSAMYFCASRAGTGNYGYTFGSGTRLTVV.

The V call is TRBV20-1, the J call TRBJ2-7; 9 positions match TRBD1. CDR1 is DFQATT, CDR2 SNEGSKA, per germline (reference sequence). The length of the CDR3 is 15 residues. V lost 3 bases to trimming and J lost 5 bases; unmatched junction nucleotides: 11. CDR3 nucleotides: TGCAGTGCTAGTGGCGACAGGGGGACCCCCCACGAGCAGTACTTC. Its protein product is CSASGDRGTPHEQYF.

This clone was recorded a few times. The CDR3 does not close with the conserved phenylalanine or tryptophan, likely indicating a read error. The rearrangement uses TRBV6-2 or TRBV6-3 and TRBJ1-2, with no clear D. Germline V gene sequence: CDR1 MNHEY, CDR2 SVGEGT. Trimming stripped 2 bases from V and 4 bases from J, with 8 bases between. This CDR3 has 13 residues. The CDR3 here is CASSYDTTYGYTL. The CDR3 coding sequence is TGTGCCAGCAGTTACGACACCACCTATGGCTACACCCTC.

This clone was recorded many times. The V call is TRBV20-1, the J call TRBJ2-5; no reliable D call. The CDR3 covers 11 residues. Germline CDR1 is DFQATT and CDR2 is SNEGSKA (reference sequence). Trimming took 3 bases from V and 4 from J, leaving 6 bases between them. The CDR3 reads CSARVVETQYF. The DNA for the CDR3 is TGCAGTGCTAGGGTTGTAGAGACCCAGTACTTC.

This clone was seen at least ten times. The chain combines TRBV10-3 with TRBJ2-4, with 9 positions matching TRBD2. Germline CDR1 is ENHRY and CDR2 is SYGVKD. The CDR3 sequence is 17 residues long. V trimming: 0 bases; J trimming: 9 bases; junction bases outside the gene matches: 12. The CDR3 sequence is CAISESRPSGTGGIQYF. The DNA for the CDR3 is TGTGCCATCAGTGAGTCAAGGCCTAGCGGGACCGGGGGCATTCAGTACTTC.

This clone was detected ten times or more. A read error may be the cause here, since a much bigger clone is one base away. The V call is TRBV19, the J call TRBJ2-1; D unclear. CDR3 size: 13 residues. Trimming removed 0 bases from V and 9 bases from J, with 9 bases in between. Germline V gene data show CDR1 as LNHDA and CDR2 as SQIVND (reference sequence). CDR3 sequence reads: CASSIDRLTEQFF. The CDR3 region has the DNA TGTGCCAGTAGTATAGATCGATTAACTGAGCAGTTCTTC.

Concerning this clone: An end of the junction does not agree with germline; a read error may underlie this. CDR3 sequence reads: CASSGGNTWELFF. The CDR3 coding sequence is TGTGCAAGTAGCGGTGGAAACACCTGGGAGCTGTTTTTT. The rearrangement joins TRBV6-1 to TRBJ2-2; a possible D gene is TRBD2 (6 bases). The CDR3 has 13 amino acids. Germline CDR1 MNHNS, CDR2 SASEGT.

The V call is TRBV5-1, the J call TRBJ2-5; 9 bases fit TRBD2. Germline V gene lookup returns CDR1 SGHRS and CDR2 YFSETQ. Trimming at V came to 4 bases and at J to 2 bases, leaving 6 bases not matched to a gene. The CDR3 totals 15 residues. CDR3 residues: CASSIGLARQETQYF. The CDR3 coding sequence is TGCGCCAGCAGCATAGGACTAGCGAGACAAGAGACCCAGTACTTC.

This clone was counted many times. The chain uses TRBV4-2 and TRBJ2-2; the D is unclear. V lost 0 bases and J 3 bases, leaving 5 bases between the germline ends. From germline, CDR1 is LGHNA and CDR2 YNFKEQ. The CDR3 is 14 residues long. This chain's CDR3 is CASSQEVYTGELFF. CDR3 nucleotides: TGTGCCAGCAGCCAAGAGGTGTACACCGGGGAGCTGTTTTTT.